This TCR beta chain stems from a study of blood T cells in healthy people across ages. It was with a sample-barcoded 5' primer and a J-beta primer mix that a second PCR of roughly 7 to 12 cycles was run. One entry per CDR3 protein, called by TCRdb with MiXCR from the 5' RACE reads. The sample lists approximately 2,000,000 distinct CDR3 sequences, about two fifths occurring once. CDR1 and CDR2 from the germline V gene are MDHEN and SYDVKM. Trimming took off 1 base at V and 0 bases at J, with 10 bases between the two ends. This CDR3 region has 15 residues. The draw of peripheral blood yielded roughly 10 milliliters from each donor. Isolating PBMCs gave at least 6 million of these cells per sample. This clonotype was seen a handful of times. Its matching antigen is unknown. Whole-study findings and limits: Naive and antigen-experienced cells were not separated, limiting conclusive comparison.

The sample consisted of blood. The genes are TRBV28 and TRBJ2-7; D possibly uses TRBD1 or TRBD2 (5 bases each). The sequence was collected from a human donor in good health. The CDR3: CASSLFGTSSYEQYF. CDR3 nucleotide sequence: TGTGCCAGCAGTTTATTCGGGACCAGCTCCTACGAGCAGTACTTC.